The present TCR beta chain was sequenced within a study of blood T cell repertoires in COVID-19. Methods used by the authors: Researchers report that nucleated cell counts were estimated from reference gene primer amplification. Sequencing used immunoSEQ multiplex PCR; TCRdb keeps in-frame clones, though not all of them. The V and J calls and clone size are taken from that table; D and trimming were inferred from the DNA. The repertoire includes approximately 190,000 clones, more than 75% of them detected once, and approximately 6.1% sits in the top ten. The sequence was obtained from a man at least 80 years old with acute or convalescent COVID-19. Sequencing was performed on peripheral blood.

CDR3 DNA sequence: TGTGCCAGCAGTTCCTTGGGACAGGGAAACTATGGCTACACCTTC. It yields the protein CASSSLGQGNYGYTF. The chain is built from TRBV27 and TRBJ1-2; 9 bases are a match to TRBD1. With V trimmed by 4 bases and J by 2 bases, 5 bases remained unmatched. Germline CDR1 and CDR2: MNHEY and SMNVEV (reference sequence). The CDR3 sequence is 15 residues long.